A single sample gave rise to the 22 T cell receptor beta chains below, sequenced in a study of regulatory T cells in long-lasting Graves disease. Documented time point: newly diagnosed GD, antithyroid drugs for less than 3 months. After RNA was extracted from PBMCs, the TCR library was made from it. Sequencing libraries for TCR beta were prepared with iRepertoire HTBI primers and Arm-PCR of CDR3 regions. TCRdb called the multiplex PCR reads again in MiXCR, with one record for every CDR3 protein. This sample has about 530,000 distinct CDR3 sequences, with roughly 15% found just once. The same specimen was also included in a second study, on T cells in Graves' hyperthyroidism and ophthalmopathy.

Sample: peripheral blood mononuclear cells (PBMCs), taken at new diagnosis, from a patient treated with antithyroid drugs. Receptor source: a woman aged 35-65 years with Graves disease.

The chain's CDR3 is CASSRTGTGGGYTF. CDR3 sequence (DNA): TGTGCCAGCAGTCGGACCGGGACAGGGGGGGGCTACACCTTC. The J gene is TRBJ1-2, the V gene TRBV12-3 or TRBV12-4; 11 bases line up with TRBD1. This CDR3 is built from 14 residues. Losses at the gene ends were 5 bases for V and 8 bases for J; bases not matched to a gene: 7.

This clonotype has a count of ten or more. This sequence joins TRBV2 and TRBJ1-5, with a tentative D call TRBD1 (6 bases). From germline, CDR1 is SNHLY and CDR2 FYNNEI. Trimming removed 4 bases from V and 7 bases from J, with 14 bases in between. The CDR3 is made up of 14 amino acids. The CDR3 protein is CASSGPGVMQPQHF. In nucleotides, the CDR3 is TGTGCCAGCAGTGGACCAGGGGTGATGCAGCCCCAGCATTTT.

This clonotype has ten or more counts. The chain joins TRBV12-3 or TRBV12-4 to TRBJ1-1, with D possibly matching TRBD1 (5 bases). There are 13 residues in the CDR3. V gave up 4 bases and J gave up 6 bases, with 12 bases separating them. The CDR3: CASSSTEKPEAFF. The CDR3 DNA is TGTGCCAGCAGTTCGACAGAGAAACCTGAAGCTTTCTTT.

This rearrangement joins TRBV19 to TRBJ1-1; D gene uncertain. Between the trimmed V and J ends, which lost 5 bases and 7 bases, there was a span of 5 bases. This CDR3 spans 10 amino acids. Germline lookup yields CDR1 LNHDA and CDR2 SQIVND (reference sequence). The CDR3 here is CASSGLEAFF. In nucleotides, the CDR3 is TGTGCCAGTAGTGGTCTTGAAGCTTTCTTT.

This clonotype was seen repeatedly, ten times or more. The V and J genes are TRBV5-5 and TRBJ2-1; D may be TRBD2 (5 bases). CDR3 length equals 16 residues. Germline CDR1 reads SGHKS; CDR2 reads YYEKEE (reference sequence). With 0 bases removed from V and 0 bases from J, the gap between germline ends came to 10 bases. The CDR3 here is CASSLDGTSSYNEQFF. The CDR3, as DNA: TGTGCCAGCAGCTTGGATGGTACTAGCTCCTACAATGAGCAGTTCTTC.

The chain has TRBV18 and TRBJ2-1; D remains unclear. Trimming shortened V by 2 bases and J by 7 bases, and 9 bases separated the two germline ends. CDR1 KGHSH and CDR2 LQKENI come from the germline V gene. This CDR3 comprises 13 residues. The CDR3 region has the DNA TGTGCCAGCTCACCAGACCCGGGTAATGAGCAGTTCTTC. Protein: CASSPDPGNEQFF.

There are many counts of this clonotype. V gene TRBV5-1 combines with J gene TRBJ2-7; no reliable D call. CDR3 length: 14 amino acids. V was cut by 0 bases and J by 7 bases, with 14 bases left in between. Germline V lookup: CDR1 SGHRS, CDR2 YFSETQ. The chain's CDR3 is CASSLGTSTSEQYF. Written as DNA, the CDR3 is TGCGCCAGCAGCTTGGGGACGTCTACATCTGAGCAGTACTTC. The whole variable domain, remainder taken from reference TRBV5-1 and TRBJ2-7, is KAGVTQTPRYLIKTRGQQVTLSCSPISGHRSVSWYQQTPGQGLQFLFEYFSETQRNKGNFPGRFSGRQFSNSRSEMNVSTLELGDSALYLCASSLGTSTSEQYFGPGTRLTVT.

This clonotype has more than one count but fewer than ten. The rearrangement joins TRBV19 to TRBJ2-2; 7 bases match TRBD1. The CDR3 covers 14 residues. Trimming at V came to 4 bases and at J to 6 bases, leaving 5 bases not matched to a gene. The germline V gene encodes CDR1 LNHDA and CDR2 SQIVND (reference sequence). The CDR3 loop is CASSTTGMAGELFF. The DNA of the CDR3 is TGTGCCAGTAGTACGACAGGGATGGCCGGGGAGCTGTTTTTT.

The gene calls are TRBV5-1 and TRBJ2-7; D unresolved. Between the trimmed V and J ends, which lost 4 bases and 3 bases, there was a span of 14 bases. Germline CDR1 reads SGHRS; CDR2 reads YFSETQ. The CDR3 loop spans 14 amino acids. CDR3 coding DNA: TGCGCCAGCAGCACCCCCGACACCTTCTACGAGCAGTACTTC. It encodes CASSTPDTFYEQYF. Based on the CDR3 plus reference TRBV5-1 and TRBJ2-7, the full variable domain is KAGVTQTPRYLIKTRGQQVTLSCSPISGHRSVSWYQQTPGQGLQFLFEYFSETQRNKGNFPGRFSGRQFSNSRSEMNVSTLELGDSALYLCASSTPDTFYEQYFGPGTRLTVT.

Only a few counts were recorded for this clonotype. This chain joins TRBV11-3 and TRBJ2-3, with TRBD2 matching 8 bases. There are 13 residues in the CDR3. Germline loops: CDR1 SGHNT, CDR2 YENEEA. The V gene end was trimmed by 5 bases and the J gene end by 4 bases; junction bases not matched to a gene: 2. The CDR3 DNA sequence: TGTGCCAGCAGCGGACTAGCTCCAGATACGCAGTATTTT. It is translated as CASSGLAPDTQYF.

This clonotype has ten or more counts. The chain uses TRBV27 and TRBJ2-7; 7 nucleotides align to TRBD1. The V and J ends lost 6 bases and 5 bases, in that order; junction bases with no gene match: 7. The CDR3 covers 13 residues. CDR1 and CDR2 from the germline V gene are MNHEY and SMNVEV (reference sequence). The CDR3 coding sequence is TGTGCCAGCAGACAGACAGGGTTCCACGAGCAGTACTTC. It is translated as CASRQTGFHEQYF.

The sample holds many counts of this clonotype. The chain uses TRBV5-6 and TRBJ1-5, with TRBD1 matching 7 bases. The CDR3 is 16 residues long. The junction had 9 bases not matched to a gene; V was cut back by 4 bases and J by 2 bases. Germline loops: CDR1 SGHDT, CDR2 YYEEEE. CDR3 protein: CASSPWTGSGNQPQHF. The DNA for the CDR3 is TGTGCCAGCAGCCCCTGGACAGGATCGGGCAATCAGCCCCAGCATTTT.

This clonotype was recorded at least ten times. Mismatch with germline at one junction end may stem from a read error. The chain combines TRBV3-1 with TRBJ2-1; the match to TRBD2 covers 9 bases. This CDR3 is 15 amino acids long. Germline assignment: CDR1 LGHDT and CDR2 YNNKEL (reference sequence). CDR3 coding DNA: TGTGCCAGCAGCCAAGGCGGGGGGGATAGCAATAAGCAGTTCTTC. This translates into CASSQGGGDSNKQFF.

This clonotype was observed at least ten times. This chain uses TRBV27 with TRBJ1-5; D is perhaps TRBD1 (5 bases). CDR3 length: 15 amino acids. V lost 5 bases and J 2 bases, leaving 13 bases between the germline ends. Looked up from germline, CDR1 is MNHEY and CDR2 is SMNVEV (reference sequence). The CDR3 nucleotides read TGTGCCAGCAGTCCTCGGGACGCCCGCAATCAGCCCCAGCATTTT. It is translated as CASSPRDARNQPQHF.

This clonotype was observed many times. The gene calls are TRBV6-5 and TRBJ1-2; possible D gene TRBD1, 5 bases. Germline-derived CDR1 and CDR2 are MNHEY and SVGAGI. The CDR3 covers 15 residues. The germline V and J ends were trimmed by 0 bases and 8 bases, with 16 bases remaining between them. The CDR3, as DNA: TGTGCCAGCAGTTACTCGGCACAGGTCTGGGGCGGCTACACCTTC. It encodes CASSYSAQVWGGYTF.

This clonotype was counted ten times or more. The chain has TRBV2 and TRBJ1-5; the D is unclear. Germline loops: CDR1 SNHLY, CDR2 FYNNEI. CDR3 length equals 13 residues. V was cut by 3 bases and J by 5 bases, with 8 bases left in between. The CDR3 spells CASSDSRYQPQHF. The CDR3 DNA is TGTGCCAGCAGTGATAGCAGGTATCAGCCCCAGCATTTT. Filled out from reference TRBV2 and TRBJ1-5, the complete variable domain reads EPEVTQTPSHQVTQMGQEVILRCVPISNHLYFYWYRQILGQKVEFLVSFYNNEISEKSEIFDDQFSVERPDGSNFTLKIRSTKLEDSAMYFCASSDSRYQPQHFGDGTRLSIL.

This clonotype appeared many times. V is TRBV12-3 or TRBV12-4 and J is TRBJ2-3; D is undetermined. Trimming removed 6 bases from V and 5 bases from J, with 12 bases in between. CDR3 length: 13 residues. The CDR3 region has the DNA TGTGCCAGCAGCACACGCGTATTAGATACGCAGTATTTT. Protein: CASSTRVLDTQYF.

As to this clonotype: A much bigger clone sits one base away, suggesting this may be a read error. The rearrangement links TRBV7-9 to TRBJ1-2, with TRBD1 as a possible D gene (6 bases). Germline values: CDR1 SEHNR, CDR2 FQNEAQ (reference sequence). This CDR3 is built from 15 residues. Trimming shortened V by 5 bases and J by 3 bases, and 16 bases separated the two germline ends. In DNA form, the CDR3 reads TGTGCCAGCAGCCTACAAGGACAGCCCCACTATGGCTACACCTTC. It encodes CASSLQGQPHYGYTF.

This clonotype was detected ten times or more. The CDR3 here is CASHPGPRGYGYTF. The CDR3, as DNA: TGTGCCAGCCACCCAGGGCCCCGGGGCTATGGCTACACCTTC. The rearrangement links TRBV12-3 or TRBV12-4 to TRBJ1-2; a possible D gene is TRBD1 (5 bases). CDR3 size: 14 residues. V was clipped by 8 bases and J by 4 bases, with 17 bases between them.

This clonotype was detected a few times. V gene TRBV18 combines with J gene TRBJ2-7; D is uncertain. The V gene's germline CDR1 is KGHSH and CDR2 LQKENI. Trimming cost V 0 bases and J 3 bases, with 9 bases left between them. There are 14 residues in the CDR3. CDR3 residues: CASSPPLVGYEQYF. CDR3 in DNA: TGTGCCAGCTCACCACCTCTAGTTGGCTACGAGCAGTACTTC. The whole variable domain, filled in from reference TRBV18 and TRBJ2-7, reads NAGVMQNPRHLVRRRGQEARLRCSPMKGHSHVYWYRQLPEEGLKFMVYLQKENIIDESGMPKERFSAEFPKEGPSILRIQQVVRGDSAAYFCASSPPLVGYEQYFGPGTRLTVT.

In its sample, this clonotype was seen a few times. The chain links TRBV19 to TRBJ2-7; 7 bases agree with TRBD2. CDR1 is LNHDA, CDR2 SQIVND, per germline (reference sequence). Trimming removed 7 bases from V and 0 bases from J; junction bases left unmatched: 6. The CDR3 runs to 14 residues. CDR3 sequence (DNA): TGTGCCAGTACCCAGCGGGGAAGCTCCTACGAGCAGTACTTC. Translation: CASTQRGSSYEQYF. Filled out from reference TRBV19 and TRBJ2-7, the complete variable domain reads DGGITQSPKYLFRKEGQNVTLSCEQNLNHDAMYWYRQDPGQGLRLIYYSQIVNDFQKGDIAEGYSVSREKKESFPLTVTSAQKNPTAFYLCASTQRGSSYEQYFGPGTRLTVT.

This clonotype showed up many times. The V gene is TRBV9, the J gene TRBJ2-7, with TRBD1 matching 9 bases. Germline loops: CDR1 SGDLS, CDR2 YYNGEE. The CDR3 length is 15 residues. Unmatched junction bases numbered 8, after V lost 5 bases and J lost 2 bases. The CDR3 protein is CASSAGTGNTYEQYF. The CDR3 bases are TGTGCCAGCAGTGCCGGGACAGGGAACACCTACGAGCAGTACTTC.